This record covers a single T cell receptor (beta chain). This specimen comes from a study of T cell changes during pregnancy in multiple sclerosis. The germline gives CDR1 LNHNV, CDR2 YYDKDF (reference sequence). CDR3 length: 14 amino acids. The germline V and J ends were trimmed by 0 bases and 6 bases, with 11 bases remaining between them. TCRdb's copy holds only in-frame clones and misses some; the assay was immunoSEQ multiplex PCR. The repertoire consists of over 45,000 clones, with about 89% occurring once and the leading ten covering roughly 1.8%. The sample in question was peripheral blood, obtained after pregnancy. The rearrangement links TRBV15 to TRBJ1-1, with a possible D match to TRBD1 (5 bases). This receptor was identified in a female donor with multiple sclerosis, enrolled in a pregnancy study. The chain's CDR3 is CATSRDHGGAEAFF. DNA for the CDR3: TGTGCCACCAGCAGAGATCATGGGGGGGCTGAAGCTTTCTTT.